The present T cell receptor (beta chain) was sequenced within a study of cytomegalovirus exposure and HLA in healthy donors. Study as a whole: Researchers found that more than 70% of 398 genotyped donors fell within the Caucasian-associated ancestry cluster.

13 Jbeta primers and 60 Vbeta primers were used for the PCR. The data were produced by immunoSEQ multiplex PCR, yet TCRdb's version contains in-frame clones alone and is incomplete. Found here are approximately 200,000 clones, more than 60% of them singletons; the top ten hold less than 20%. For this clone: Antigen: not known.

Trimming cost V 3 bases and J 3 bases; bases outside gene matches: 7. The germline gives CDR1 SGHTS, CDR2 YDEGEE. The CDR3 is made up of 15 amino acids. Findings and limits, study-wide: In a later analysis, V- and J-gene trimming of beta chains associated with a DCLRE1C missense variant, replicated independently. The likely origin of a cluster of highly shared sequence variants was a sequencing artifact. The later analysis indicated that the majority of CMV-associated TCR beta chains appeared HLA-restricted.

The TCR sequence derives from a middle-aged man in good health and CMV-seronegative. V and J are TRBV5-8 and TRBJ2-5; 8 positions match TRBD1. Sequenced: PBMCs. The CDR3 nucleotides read TGTGCCAGCAGCTCCCGGACAGGGAATGAAGAGACCCAGTACTTC. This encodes CASSSRTGNEETQYF.